Detailed here is one TCR beta chain. This sample is drawn from a study of T cell changes during pregnancy in multiple sclerosis. Germline CDR1 is SGHAT and CDR2 is FQNNGV. This CDR3 contains 13 residues. V was trimmed by 1 base and J by 7 bases, leaving 10 bases between them. Libraries were prepared by immunoSEQ multiplex PCR; TCRdb keeps only in-frame clonotypes and omits some of them. The table shows about 48,000 clones, with over 90% occurring only once. The input for sequencing was CD4+ T cells from peripheral blood mononuclear cells, taken in the third trimester of pregnancy. This rearrangement joins TRBV11-2 to TRBJ1-2, with D possibly matching TRBD1 (5 bases). The source of this sequence is a female donor with multiple sclerosis, enrolled in a pregnancy study. As DNA, the CDR3 is TGTGCCAGCAGCTTAGGCCAGGGATCTGGCTACACCTTC. Residues: CASSLGQGSGYTF.